These 24 T cell receptor beta chains were sequenced from one sample in a study of post-analysis software for immune sequencing data. Broader study findings: Patients carried roughly five TRBV segments more frequently than controls did, and TRBV5-6, TRBV5-1 and TRBV20-1 were among them.

These receptors are not linked to any known antigen. Unique molecular identifiers had been added to the TCR beta cDNA libraries. One entry per CDR3 protein, called by TCRdb with MiXCR from the PCR reads. Found here are about 820,000 distinct CDR3 sequences, around 53% of them singletons; the top ten hold over 4%. Sequenced material: blood. These receptors all stem from a girl between 5 and 17 years old with multiple sclerosis.

The CDR3 sequence: CASSLHGEETQYF. The CDR3 region has the DNA TGTGCCAGCAGTTTACACGGGGAAGAGACCCAGTACTTC. This chain uses TRBV12-3 or TRBV12-4 with TRBJ2-5, with D possibly being TRBD2 (5 bases). The CDR3 extends over 13 amino acids. The V end was cut by 2 bases, the J end by 3 bases, with 7 bases between.

This rearrangement joins TRBV6-5 to TRBJ2-7, with 7 nucleotides matching TRBD2. This CDR3 is built from 12 residues. The trim removed 7 bases at V and 2 bases at J, leaving 2 bases unmatched. Germline assignment: CDR1 MNHEY and CDR2 SVGAGI. CDR3 residues: CASTLATYEQYF. For the CDR3, the DNA is TGTGCCAGCACACTAGCGACCTACGAGCAGTACTTC.

The V call is TRBV29-1, the J call TRBJ2-7; D is tentatively TRBD1 or TRBD2 (5 bases each). Germline lookup yields CDR1 SQVTM and CDR2 ANQGSEA. CDR3 size: 15 residues. V lost 3 bases and J lost 6, with 21 bases in between. The DNA for the CDR3 is TGCAGCGTTGATCTAGCCCCCGGGGCCCTCGGCGAGCAGTACTTC. As protein: CSVDLAPGALGEQYF.

Concerning this clonotype itself: The junction differs from germline at one of its ends, possibly a read error. The chain carries TRBV29-1 and TRBJ2-1; TRBD1 is a possible D gene (5 bases). The CDR3 consists of 12 residues. Germline CDR1 reads SQVTM; CDR2 reads ANQGSEA. The CDR3 nucleotides are TGTGGTTTTAGGGGCCAGGCCAATGAGCAGTTCTTC. Translated, it gives CGFRGQANEQFF.

This clonotype showed up just a few times. This chain joins TRBV20-1 and TRBJ2-7; D gene ambiguous. Germline V lookup: CDR1 DFQATT, CDR2 SNEGSKA (reference sequence). This CDR3 comprises 12 residues. Trimming shortened V by 6 bases and J by 0 bases, and 9 bases separated the two germline ends. In DNA, the CDR3 is TGCAGTGCAACGGACGACTCCTACGAGCAGTACTTC. Protein product: CSATDDSYEQYF.

J is TRBJ2-1 and V is TRBV20-1; D not certain. The CDR3 is 15 residues long. V gave up 3 bases and J gave up 0 bases, with 12 bases separating them. Germline V gene lookup returns CDR1 DFQATT and CDR2 SNEGSKA (reference sequence). The CDR3 nucleotides read TGCAGTGCTAGTACAAGCAGAAGCTCCTACAATGAGCAGTTCTTC. This sequence encodes CSASTSRSSYNEQFF.

The genes are TRBV12-3 or TRBV12-4 and TRBJ2-1; a weak D match, TRBD2 (6 bases). The length of the CDR3 is 12 residues. V lost 4 bases to trimming and J lost 12 bases, with 13 bases between them. The CDR3 loop is CASSSRDSTQFF. In DNA form, the CDR3 reads TGTGCCAGCAGTTCCCGGGACTCAACGCAGTTCTTC.

The chain has TRBV12-3 or TRBV12-4 and TRBJ2-7, with D unresolved. This CDR3 is built from 15 residues. Deletions cut 0 bases from V and 0 bases from J, with 9 bases between. The CDR3 DNA sequence: TGTGCCAGCAGTTTAGCAGGCAGGCTCTCCTACGAGCAGTACTTC. Translated, it gives CASSLAGRLSYEQYF.

The chain recombines TRBV5-1 with TRBJ2-7, with D possibly being TRBD1 (5 bases). Trimming cost V 1 base and J 4 bases, with 12 bases left between them. CDR1 SGHRS and CDR2 YFSETQ come from the germline V gene. CDR3 length equals 14 residues. The CDR3 protein is CASSLTQGWYEQYF. The CDR3 bases are TGCGCCAGCAGCTTGACCCAGGGATGGTACGAGCAGTACTTC.

This sequence joins TRBV7-9 and TRBJ1-1, with 8 bases identical to TRBD1. V lost 5 bases, J lost 5 bases, and 7 bases stayed unmatched. The CDR3 has 14 amino acids. Germline CDR1 is SEHNR and CDR2 is FQNEAQ (reference sequence). The CDR3 reads CASSQSGGETEAFF. The CDR3 DNA sequence: TGTGCCAGCAGCCAGTCAGGGGGCGAAACTGAAGCTTTCTTT.

J is TRBJ2-5 and V is TRBV4-2; tentatively, D is TRBD1 (6 bases). CDR1 is LGHNA and CDR2 is YNFKEQ in the germline V gene. This CDR3 region has 17 residues. V lost 1 base to trimming and J lost 2 bases, with 17 bases between them. CDR3 loop: CASSQVGAGTYQETQYF. The CDR3, as DNA: TGTGCCAGCAGCCAAGTTGGAGCCGGGACATATCAAGAGACCCAGTACTTC.

This clonotype was seen more than once but under ten times. The chain recombines TRBV20-1 with TRBJ1-1; no definite D call. The CDR3 totals 11 residues. Per the germline V gene, CDR1 is DFQATT and CDR2 is SNEGSKA (reference sequence). The CDR3 reads CSVGIDTEAFF. DNA for the CDR3: TGCAGCGTAGGTATAGACACTGAAGCTTTCTTT.

The gene calls are TRBV19 and TRBJ2-6; weak D call: TRBD2 (6 bases). The germline V gene has CDR1 LNHDA and CDR2 SQIVND (reference sequence). Deletions cut 6 bases from V and 1 base from J, with 22 bases between. The CDR3 has 19 amino acids. Here the CDR3 DNA reads TGTGCCAGTAGCCACCTCCAAGGCGGGGCAGCTTCTGGGGCCAACGTCCTGACTTTC. This translates into CASSHLQGGAASGANVLTF.

This clonotype was detected once. V gene TRBV24-1 combines with J gene TRBJ2-2; 9 positions match TRBD2. There are 18 residues in the CDR3. With 2 bases clipped from V and 5 bases from J, the junction kept 11 bases outside the gene matches. Germline CDR1 and CDR2: KGHDR and SFDVKD. The CDR3 nucleotides are TGTGCCACCAGTGATTACGTTTTAGCGGGAGAGGGGACCGGGGAGCTGTTTTTT. Protein sequence: CATSDYVLAGEGTGELFF.

V usage is TRBV9 and J usage is TRBJ2-7, with D hard to call. The closer fit of TRBJ2-5 to the DNA end suggests the J call may be wrong. CDR3 length: 12 amino acids. CDR1 and CDR2 from the germline V gene are SGDLS and YYNGEE. This CDR3 is CASSVEMETQYF. The CDR3 bases are TGTGCCAGCAGCGTAGAGATGGAGACCCAGTACTTC.

The J gene is TRBJ2-3, the V gene TRBV5-1, with 8 bases identical to TRBD2. Trimming at V came to 3 bases and at J to 0 bases, leaving 15 bases not matched to a gene. CDR1 is SGHRS and CDR2 is YFSETQ in the germline V gene. This CDR3 has 19 residues. CDR3 sequence (DNA): TGCGCCAGCAGCTCCTATCATTCTCAAACTAGCGGTAGCACAGATACGCAGTATTTT. It yields the protein CASSSYHSQTSGSTDTQYF. Using reference TRBV5-1 and TRBJ2-3 for the parts outside the CDR3, the full variable domain is KAGVTQTPRYLIKTRGQQVTLSCSPISGHRSVSWYQQTPGQGLQFLFEYFSETQRNKGNFPGRFSGRQFSNSRSEMNVSTLELGDSALYLCASSSYHSQTSGSTDTQYFGPGTRLTVL.

The genes are TRBV20-1 and TRBJ2-3; 11 bases map to TRBD2. The germline gives CDR1 DFQATT, CDR2 SNEGSKA (reference sequence). The length of the CDR3 is 14 residues. With 6 bases clipped from V and 3 bases from J, the junction kept 5 bases outside the gene matches. The CDR3 DNA is TGCAGTGCCTTTAGCGGGAGGGAGACAGATACGCAGTATTTT. It translates to CSAFSGRETDTQYF.

The chain joins TRBV27 to TRBJ2-4; no firm D call. The J call could be wrong; TRBJ2-7 is a better fit for the DNA end. CDR1 is MNHEY and CDR2 is SMNVEV in the germline V gene (reference sequence). The CDR3 length is 13 residues. The CDR3 sequence is CASSLRIPYEQYF. The CDR3 DNA follows: TGTGCCAGCAGCCTTCGGATTCCTTACGAGCAGTACTTC.

The chain is built from TRBV7-9 and TRBJ1-1; D is uncertain. Germline values: CDR1 SEHNR, CDR2 FQNEAQ (reference sequence). The CDR3 contains 14 residues. Trimming pared 1 base from V and 1 base from J, leaving 7 bases between. This CDR3 reads CASSLVRPNTEAFF. CDR3 bases: TGTGCCAGCAGCTTAGTACGCCCGAACACTGAAGCTTTCTTT.

J is TRBJ2-5 and V is TRBV5-1; D ambiguous. Deletions cut 0 bases from V and 2 bases from J, with 8 bases between. The CDR3 totals 14 residues. Germline V gene data show CDR1 as SGHRS and CDR2 as YFSETQ. The CDR3 is CASSLGPGQETQYF. In DNA form, the CDR3 reads TGCGCCAGCAGCTTGGGTCCGGGTCAAGAGACCCAGTACTTC.

The V and J genes are TRBV30 and TRBJ1-1; D call uncertain. Germline V lookup: CDR1 GTSNPN, CDR2 SVGIG (reference sequence). Trimming shortened V by 0 bases and J by 11 bases, and 10 bases separated the two germline ends. The CDR3 runs 11 residues. CDR3 DNA sequence: TGTGCCTGGAGTGTGTCATGGAGGGCTTTCTTT. This codes for CAWSVSWRAFF.

This clonotype showed up just a few times. The chain uses TRBV10-3 and TRBJ2-3; D perhaps matches TRBD2 (5 bases). Trimming cost V 4 bases and J 5 bases, with 10 bases left between them. This CDR3 is 13 amino acids long. Germline V gene data show CDR1 as ENHRY and CDR2 as SYGVKD. DNA for the CDR3: TGTGCCATCAGTGGAGAGGGTGGAGATACGCAGTATTTT. Its protein is CAISGEGGDTQYF.

This chain joins TRBV20-1 and TRBJ2-1; tentatively, D is TRBD2 (5 bases). V lost 6 bases to trimming and J lost 4 bases, with 19 bases between them. CDR1 is DFQATT, CDR2 SNEGSKA, per germline (reference sequence). The CDR3 covers 15 residues. As DNA, the CDR3 is TGCAGTGCCCCCACCGCTAGCTTAGGATACAATGAGCAGTTCTTC. Protein: CSAPTASLGYNEQFF.

This chain uses TRBV5-1 with TRBJ2-7, with TRBD2 matching 8 bases. With the DNA end fitting TRBJ2-5 better, the J assignment may be wrong. The CDR3 runs to 16 residues. The germline V gene encodes CDR1 SGHRS and CDR2 YFSETQ. CDR3 sequence reads: CASSLAGGGLQETQYF. The CDR3 DNA sequence: TGCGCCAGCAGCTTGGCTGGCGGGGGGCTACAAGAGACCCAGTACTTC.